The 31 T cell receptor beta chains below were found in one sample sequenced in a study of identical twins. TCRdb processed the 5' RACE reads anew with MiXCR; each CDR3 protein has one entry. Of about 210,000 distinct CDR3 sequences in the sample, around a tenth are singletons; the top ten hold 4% to 6%. Sequenced input: memory (CD45RO+) T cells sorted from blood. The receptors were gathered from a woman under 30 in good health.

This clonotype was counted only a few times. The chain couples TRBV4-1 to TRBJ2-4; no clear D. V dropped 5 bases and J dropped 0 bases, with 14 bases sitting between them. Germline V gives CDR1 MGHRA, CDR2 YSYEKL. The CDR3 is made up of 16 amino acids. This CDR3 is CASSENSRLAKNIQYF. The CDR3 nucleotides are TGCGCCAGCAGCGAAAACAGTCGATTAGCCAAAAACATTCAGTACTTC.

The chain joins TRBV10-3 to TRBJ2-5; D is unresolved. The CDR3 has 13 residues. CDR1 and CDR2 (germline): ENHRY, SYGVKD. Trimming stripped 7 bases from V and 0 bases from J, with 9 bases between. The CDR3 is CAITAGNQETQYF. The CDR3 region has the DNA TGTGCCATCACCGCAGGAAACCAAGAGACCCAGTACTTC.

The chain has TRBV12-3 or TRBV12-4 and TRBJ2-7; tentatively, D is TRBD2 (6 bases). Trimming pared 6 bases from V and 2 bases from J, leaving 17 bases between. The CDR3 is 15 residues long. The CDR3 loop reads CASSYGDSPTYEQYF. CDR3 bases: TGTGCCAGCAGCTACGGGGACTCACCGACCTACGAGCAGTACTTC.

The V and J genes are TRBV7-9 and TRBJ1-1; possibly TRBD1 for D (6 bases). CDR1 is SEHNR and CDR2 is FQNEAQ in the germline V gene (reference sequence). CDR3 size: 12 residues. Trimming removed 5 bases at V and 10 bases at J, with 14 bases between. The CDR3 bases are TGTGCCAGCAGCCGGACAGCCTGGCGAGCTTTCTTT. Translated, it gives CASSRTAWRAFF.

This clonotype was seen a few times. The V gene is TRBV12-3 or TRBV12-4, the J gene TRBJ2-6; D unresolved. CDR3 size: 14 residues. V lost 2 bases, J lost 3 bases, and 5 bases lay in between. The CDR3 DNA sequence: TGTGCCAGCAGTTTACGGAGTGGGGCCAACGTCCTGACTTTC. This codes for CASSLRSGANVLTF.

The chain recombines TRBV27 with TRBJ2-1, with 15 positions matching TRBD2. This CDR3 region has 16 residues. V was pared by 6 bases and J by 8 bases, with 8 bases of the junction left unmatched. Germline CDR1 MNHEY, CDR2 SMNVEV (reference sequence). The CDR3 nucleotides are TGTGCCAGCAGCCGGACTAGCGGGAGGGCGCGGGATGAGCAGTTCTTC. Translation: CASSRTSGRARDEQFF.

At least ten counts were recorded for this clonotype. The gene calls are TRBV11-1 and TRBJ2-2, with TRBD1 matching over 7 bases. This CDR3 comprises 15 residues. Losses at the gene ends were 5 bases for V and 3 bases for J; bases not matched to a gene: 6. The germline V gene has CDR1 SGHAT and CDR2 FQDESV (reference sequence). The CDR3 sequence is CASSLTGWDTGELFF. The CDR3 DNA sequence: TGTGCCAGCAGCCTGACAGGGTGGGACACCGGGGAGCTGTTTTTT.

This clonotype came up a few times. This sequence joins TRBV7-2 and TRBJ2-1, with a weak D call TRBD2 (7 bases). Per germline, CDR1 SGHTA and CDR2 FQGNSA. The CDR3 is 17 residues long. Trimming removed 5 bases at V and 1 base at J, with 18 bases between. CDR3 residues: CASSPLGGGYSYNEQFF. In DNA form, the CDR3 reads TGTGCCAGCAGCCCGCTGGGGGGGGGCTATTCCTACAATGAGCAGTTCTTC.

This clonotype was recorded at least ten times. The rearrangement joins TRBV6-1 to TRBJ2-7; TRBD1 matches 7 bases. CDR1 is MNHNS and CDR2 is SASEGT in the germline V gene. CDR3 length: 15 amino acids. The J segment lost 4 bases and the V segment lost 6 bases, leaving 12 bases of the junction unmatched. The CDR3 loop reads CASSPQMTGRYEQYF. The CDR3 DNA sequence: TGTGCCAGCAGCCCTCAAATGACAGGGCGTTACGAGCAGTACTTC.

The V call is TRBV7-2, the J call TRBJ1-6, with D tentatively TRBD1 (5 bases). The V end was cut by 5 bases, the J end by 3 bases, with 14 bases between. The germline V gene encodes CDR1 SGHTA and CDR2 FQGNSA. There are 16 residues in the CDR3. This CDR3 reads CASSPLGLGYNSPLHF. The CDR3 region has the DNA TGTGCCAGCAGCCCTCTGGGGCTCGGCTATAATTCACCCCTCCACTTT. The full variable domain, rest sourced from reference TRBV7-2 and TRBJ1-6, is GAGVSQSPSNKVTEKGKDVELRCDPISGHTALYWYRQSLGQGLEFLIYFQGNSAPDKSGLPSDRFSAERTGGSVSTLTIQRTQQEDSAVYLCASSPLGLGYNSPLHFGNGTRLTVT.

This clonotype appeared many times. The gene calls are TRBV5-6 and TRBJ2-3, with D perhaps TRBD1 (6 bases). This CDR3 region has 14 residues. The germline CDR1 and CDR2 sequences are SGHDT and YYEEEE. The V gene lost 5 bases and the J gene lost 6 bases, with 16 bases spanning the gap. The CDR3 DNA is TGTGCCAGCAGGTTTGGGGGCGGAAGGGATACGCAGTATTTT. Its translation is CASRFGGGRDTQYF.

This sequence joins TRBV29-1 and TRBJ2-1; D remains ambiguous. Germline lookup yields CDR1 SQVTM and CDR2 ANQGSEA. V gave up 7 bases and J gave up 8 bases, with 24 bases separating them. The CDR3 runs to 15 residues. CDR3 bases: TGCAGCGGCTCCCTTAGAGCGACGGTTGAGGATGAGCAGTTCTTC. It specifies CSGSLRATVEDEQFF.

The J gene is TRBJ2-7, the V gene TRBV25-1; D is undetermined. V was cut by 3 bases and J by 1 base, with 22 bases left in between. Per germline, CDR1 MGHDK and CDR2 SYGVNS. The CDR3 extends over 18 amino acids. CDR3 DNA: TGTGCCAGCAGTGATTCTCCGGCGGACGAAGACCTGTCCTACGAGCAGTACTTC. Protein: CASSDSPADEDLSYEQYF.

In this sample, this clonotype turned up many times. This chain joins TRBV7-9 and TRBJ2-7; 8 bases match TRBD2. There are 14 residues in the CDR3. After removal of 11 bases from V and 6 bases from J, the junction contained 15 bases not matched to a gene. CDR1 is SEHNR and CDR2 is FQNEAQ in the germline V gene (reference sequence). The CDR3 region is CAVNEGTRGGEQYF. In DNA, the CDR3 is TGTGCCGTGAATGAAGGGACTAGAGGGGGCGAGCAGTACTTC. Based on the CDR3 plus reference TRBV7-9 and TRBJ2-7, the full variable domain is DTGVSQNPRHKITKRGQNVTFRCDPISEHNRLYWYRQTLGQGPEFLTYFQNEAQLEKSRLLSDRFSAERPKGSFSTLEIQRTEQGDSAMYLCAVNEGTRGGEQYFGPGTRLTVT.

The chain carries TRBV5-8 and TRBJ2-4; TRBD2 aligns across 12 bases. V shed 5 bases, J shed 7 bases, and the junction held 4 bases outside the gene matches. Germline CDR1 and CDR2: SGHTS and YDEGEE. This CDR3 region has 14 residues. The CDR3 nucleotides are TGTGCCAGCAGGCTAGCGGGAGGGGGGAACATTCAGTACTTC. Amino acids: CASRLAGGGNIQYF.

This clonotype has more than one count but fewer than ten. The chain uses TRBV5-1 and TRBJ2-7; D possibly uses TRBD1 or TRBD2 (5 bases each). The CDR3 runs to 11 residues. V lost 7 bases to trimming and J lost 5 bases, with 10 bases between them. CDR1 and CDR2 from the germline V gene are SGHRS and YFSETQ. The CDR3 DNA is TGCGCCAGCGGGGGTCACAACGAGCAGTACTTC. Translation gives CASGGHNEQYF.

The J gene is TRBJ2-3, the V gene TRBV7-3; TRBD2 is a possible D gene (5 bases). Trimming removed 1 base from V and 6 bases from J, with 11 bases in between. The CDR3 length is 14 residues. Per the germline V gene, CDR1 is SGHTA and CDR2 is FQGTGA. The CDR3, as DNA: TGTGCCAGCAGCTTAATAGCGAGTACGGATACGCAGTATTTT. The encoded protein is CASSLIASTDTQYF.

Only a few counts were recorded for this clonotype. The rearrangement joins TRBV9 to TRBJ2-7; D may match TRBD1 or TRBD2 (5 bases each). V lost 0 bases and J lost 6, with 7 bases in between. Germline CDR1 is SGDLS and CDR2 is YYNGEE. The CDR3 has 12 residues. The CDR3 protein is CASSVGGSEQYF. The CDR3 DNA is TGTGCCAGCAGCGTAGGGGGGAGCGAGCAGTACTTC.

This clonotype was seen a few times. The chain joins TRBV11-2 to TRBJ2-7; the D gene is possibly TRBD1 (5 bases). Per the germline V gene, CDR1 is SGHAT and CDR2 is FQNNGV. This CDR3 is built from 12 residues. Between the trimmed V and J ends, which lost 1 base and 11 bases, there was a span of 12 bases. The CDR3 DNA is TGTGCCAGCAGCTTAGTTGGTGGGGCAGAGTACTTC. Protein product: CASSLVGGAEYF.

This clonotype occurred a few times. The J gene is TRBJ2-5, the V gene TRBV5-1; perhaps TRBD2 as D (6 bases). Looked up from germline, CDR1 is SGHRS and CDR2 is YFSETQ. Deletions cut 0 bases from V and 4 bases from J, with 10 bases between. This CDR3 contains 14 residues. The CDR3, as DNA: TGCGCCAGCAGCTTGGTCCAGGGAGGAGAGACCCAGTACTTC. As protein: CASSLVQGGETQYF.

This chain uses TRBV7-9 with TRBJ1-1; 8 bases are shared with TRBD1. The germline V gene encodes CDR1 SEHNR and CDR2 FQNEAQ (reference sequence). CDR3 length: 12 amino acids. The J segment lost 8 bases and the V segment lost 6 bases, leaving 5 bases of the junction unmatched. This CDR3 is CASRRTGTEAFF. For the CDR3, the DNA is TGTGCCAGCAGGAGGACAGGGACCGAAGCTTTCTTT.

This clonotype was detected ten times or more. The rearrangement links TRBV7-3 to TRBJ1-1, with no clear D. Germline assignment: CDR1 SGHTA and CDR2 FQGTGA. Trimming took off 4 bases at V and 2 bases at J, with 8 bases between the two ends. The CDR3 has 13 amino acids. DNA of the CDR3: TGTGCCAGCAGCTACGACGGTAACACTGAAGCTTTCTTT. Translating it yields CASSYDGNTEAFF.

This clonotype showed up many times. The chain links TRBV20-1 to TRBJ2-4, with D perhaps matching TRBD1 or TRBD2 (5 bases each). The CDR3 runs 12 residues. Germline V gene sequence: CDR1 DFQATT, CDR2 SNEGSKA (reference sequence). Trimming took off 5 bases at V and 5 bases at J, with 10 bases between the two ends. CDR3 region: CSAARDQNIQYF. CDR3 nucleotide sequence: TGCAGTGCTGCACGGGACCAAAACATTCAGTACTTC.

The chain recombines TRBV4-1 with TRBJ2-2, with unresolved D. Trimming removed 8 bases at V and 0 bases at J, with 10 bases between. The CDR3 has 14 residues. CDR1 is MGHRA, CDR2 YSYEKL, per germline. As DNA, the CDR3 is TGCGCCAGCGGCTGGGTCGCGAACACCGGGGAGCTGTTTTTT. Its protein is CASGWVANTGELFF.

This clonotype was seen repeatedly, ten times or more. This chain uses TRBV24-1 with TRBJ2-1; possibly TRBD2 for D (6 bases). V lost 9 bases and J lost 10, with 12 bases in between. Germline-derived CDR1 and CDR2 are KGHDR and SFDVKD. The CDR3 runs to 11 residues. The CDR3 loop is CATASGGEQFF. CDR3 DNA sequence: TGTGCCACCGCCAGTGGGGGGGAGCAGTTCTTC.

The genes are TRBV24-1 and TRBJ2-3, with 13 bases fitting TRBD2. CDR1 and CDR2 (germline): KGHDR, SFDVKD. V was clipped by 1 base and J by 2 bases; unmatched bases: 2. The CDR3 consists of 17 residues. CDR3 bases: TGTGCCACCAGTGATTTAGGGACTAGCGGGACCACAGATACGCAGTATTTT. Protein sequence: CATSDLGTSGTTDTQYF.

The V and J genes are TRBV24-1 and TRBJ2-3; 8 bases are shared with TRBD2. CDR1 and CDR2 from the germline V gene are KGHDR and SFDVKD. The junction had 9 bases not matched to a gene; V was cut back by 5 bases and J by 3 bases. CDR3 size: 16 residues. The CDR3 is CATSGGYSGETDTQYF. The CDR3, as DNA: TGTGCCACCAGTGGCGGATATAGCGGGGAAACAGATACGCAGTATTTT.

This clonotype was seen only a few times. The chain carries TRBV5-1 and TRBJ1-1; 9 positions agree with TRBD1. The CDR3 totals 14 residues. In germline, CDR1 is SGHRS, CDR2 YFSETQ. The V gene end was trimmed by 7 bases and the J gene end by 4 bases; junction bases not matched to a gene: 8. CDR3 in amino acids: CASRPGTGITEAFF. The CDR3 DNA sequence: TGCGCCAGCCGTCCCGGGACAGGGATCACTGAAGCTTTCTTT.

The chain carries TRBV7-9 and TRBJ2-1, with 12 bases fitting TRBD2. This CDR3 spans 15 amino acids. Germline CDR1 reads SEHNR; CDR2 reads FQNEAQ (reference sequence). V lost 2 bases and J lost 11; bases outside the gene matches: 7. CDR3 in amino acids: CASSLQRTSGMQQFF. CDR3 DNA sequence: TGTGCCAGCAGCTTACAGAGGACTAGCGGGATGCAGCAGTTCTTC. Full variable domain (remainder filled in from reference TRBV7-9 and TRBJ2-1): DTGVSQNPRHKITKRGQNVTFRCDPISEHNRLYWYRQTLGQGPEFLTYFQNEAQLEKSRLLSDRFSAERPKGSFSTLEIQRTEQGDSAMYLCASSLQRTSGMQQFFGPGTRLTVL.

This clonotype was picked up many times. The V gene is TRBV7-9, the J gene TRBJ2-7; no clear D. This CDR3 contains 13 residues. Germline V gene sequence: CDR1 SEHNR, CDR2 FQNEAQ (reference sequence). The ends were cut back, 1 base at V and 2 bases at J, with 6 bases in the middle. The CDR3 loop reads CASSLDYPYEQYF. The CDR3 nucleotides are TGTGCCAGCAGCTTAGATTATCCCTACGAGCAGTACTTC.

The chain links TRBV7-6 to TRBJ1-4; a possible D gene is TRBD1 (5 bases). This CDR3 contains 12 residues. From germline, CDR1 is SGHVS and CDR2 FNYEAQ. V lost 5 bases and J lost 11, with 12 bases in between. CDR3 coding DNA: TGTGCCAGCAGCCCGCGGGACGCGAAACTGTTTTTT. Its translation is CASSPRDAKLFF. The full variable domain, in which reference TRBV7-6 and TRBJ1-4 provide the parts outside the CDR3, is GAGVSQSPRYKVTKRGQDVALRCDPISGHVSLYWYRQALGQGPEFLTYFNYEAQQDKSGLPNDRFSAERPEGSISTLTIQRTEQRDSAMYRCASSPRDAKLFFGSGTQLSVL.